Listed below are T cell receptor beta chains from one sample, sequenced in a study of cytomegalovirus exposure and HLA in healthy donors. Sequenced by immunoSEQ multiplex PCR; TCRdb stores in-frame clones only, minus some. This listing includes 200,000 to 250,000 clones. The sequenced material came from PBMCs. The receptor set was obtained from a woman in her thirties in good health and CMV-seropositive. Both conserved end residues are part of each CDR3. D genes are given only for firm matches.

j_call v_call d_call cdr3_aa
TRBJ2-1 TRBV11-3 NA CASSLGVGRTANEQFF
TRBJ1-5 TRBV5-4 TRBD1 CASSLNGQGGNQPQHF
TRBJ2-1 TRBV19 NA CASTYVGDNTYNEQFF
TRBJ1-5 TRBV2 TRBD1 CASSAQGSSNQPQHF
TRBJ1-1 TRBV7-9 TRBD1 CASSWGQGNTEAFF
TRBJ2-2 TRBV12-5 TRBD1 CASGFGTEQAAPGELFF
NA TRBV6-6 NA CASTFPTGLTYEQYF
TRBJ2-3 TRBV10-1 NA CASSRGLSTDTQYF
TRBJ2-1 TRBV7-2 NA CASSPTRESSYNEQFF
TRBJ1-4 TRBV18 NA CASSPAATNEKLFF
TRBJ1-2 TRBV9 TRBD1 CASSATGAYGYTF
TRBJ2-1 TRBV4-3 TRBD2 CASSQDGLAVGDEQFF
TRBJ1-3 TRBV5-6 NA CASSLDYRLGNTIYF
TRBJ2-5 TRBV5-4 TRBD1 CASSATGGGQETQYF
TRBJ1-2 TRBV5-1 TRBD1 CASSGDRVYYGYTF
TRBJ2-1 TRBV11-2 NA CASSFSEGPEQFF
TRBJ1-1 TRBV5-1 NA CASSLRLGPGSEAFF
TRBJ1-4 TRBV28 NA CASSPGRGANEKLFF
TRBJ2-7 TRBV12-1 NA CASSLIPKRASEQYF
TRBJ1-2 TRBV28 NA CAAGLYGYTF
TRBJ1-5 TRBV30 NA CAWSPQAGNQPQHF
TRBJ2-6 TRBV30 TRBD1 CAPNSRTGYRSGANVLTF
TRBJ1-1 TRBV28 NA CASSFLDTVMNTEAFF
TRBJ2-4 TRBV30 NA CAWRDRDLTKNIQYF
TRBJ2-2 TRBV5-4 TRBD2 CASSLPGLAGAGELFF
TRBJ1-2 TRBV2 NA CASVREYGYTF
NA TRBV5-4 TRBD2 CASSPGGGTKYEQYF
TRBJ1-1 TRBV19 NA CASSIEGSAEAFF
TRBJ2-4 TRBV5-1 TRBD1 CASSTTGLNIQYF
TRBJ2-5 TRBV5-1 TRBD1 CASSSGTGGGETQYF
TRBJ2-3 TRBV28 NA CASSYSPDTQYF
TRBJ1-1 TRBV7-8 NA CASSLGETEAFF
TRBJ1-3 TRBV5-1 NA CASSLWGQPISGNTTYF
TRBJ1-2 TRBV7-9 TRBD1 CASSADREVWWGYTF
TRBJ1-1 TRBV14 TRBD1 CASSQLPGQGDNTEAFF
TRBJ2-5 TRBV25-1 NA CASSQGGSQETQYF
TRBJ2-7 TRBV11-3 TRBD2 CASSFGSGRDYEQYF
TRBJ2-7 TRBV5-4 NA CASSASRDGGHEQYF
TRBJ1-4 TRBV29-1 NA CSVPGLGNEKLFF
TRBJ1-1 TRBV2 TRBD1 CASRTGVGAEAFF
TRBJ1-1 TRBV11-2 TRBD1 CASSSTGVAEAFF
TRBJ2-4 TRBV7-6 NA CASSPAGGDIQYF
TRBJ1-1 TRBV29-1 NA CSVLAGMNTEAFF
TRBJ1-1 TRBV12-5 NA CASGLVKRAFF
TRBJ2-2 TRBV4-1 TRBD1 CASSQTRDRVTGELFF
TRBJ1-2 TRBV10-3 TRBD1 CATSRDRDHGYTF
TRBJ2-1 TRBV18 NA CASSPQLALGYEQFF
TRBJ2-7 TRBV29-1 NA CSVLGGTSYEQYF
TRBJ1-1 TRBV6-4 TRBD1 CASSASTGWTEAFF
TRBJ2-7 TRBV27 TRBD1 CASSLSPGTGYSYEQYF
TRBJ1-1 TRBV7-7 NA CASAQGMNTEAFF
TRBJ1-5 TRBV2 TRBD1 CASTKGQGDNQPQHF
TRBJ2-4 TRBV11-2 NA CASSLPQNQIAKNIQYF
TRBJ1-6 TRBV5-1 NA CASSSREKLSSPLHF
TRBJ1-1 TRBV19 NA CASSIQGGSGEAFF